These 21 T cell receptor beta chains originate from one sample sequenced in a study of T cell clones after liver transplantation. The table came from immunoSEQ multiplex PCR; TCRdb's copy has only in-frame clones and leaves some out. The profile shows about 21,000 clones, roughly 92% of them singletons. Sequences were derived from CD8+ T cells from blood, sampled about 25 months after liver transplant. The receptors originated from a human patient who received a liver transplant. Among the T cells, some may be from the graft donor.

The chain has TRBV7-8 and TRBJ2-2, with 7 bases aligning to TRBD1. The V gene end was trimmed by 5 bases and the J gene end by 4 bases; junction bases not matched to a gene: 7. Germline V gives CDR1 SGHVS, CDR2 FQNEAQ. The CDR3 is 15 amino acids. CDR3 sequence reads: CASSARGLSTGELFF. CDR3 nucleotides: TGTGCCAGCAGCGCGAGGGGGCTGAGCACCGGGGAGCTGTTTTTT.

The chain recombines TRBV6-5 with TRBJ1-2; D is possibly TRBD1 (6 bases). CDR3 length: 16 amino acids. Germline V gives CDR1 MNHEY, CDR2 SVGAGI. V was shortened by 0 bases and J by 6 bases, with 17 bases between the two germline ends. The CDR3 loop reads CASSYSFGGPPHGYTF. The CDR3 region has the DNA TGTGCCAGCAGTTACTCGTTCGGGGGCCCCCCCCATGGCTACACCTTC.

CDR3 region: CASSSGTSGTDTQYF. For the CDR3, the DNA is TGTGCCAGCAGTTCCGGGACTAGCGGGACAGATACGCAGTATTTT. The chain couples TRBV27 to TRBJ2-3; TRBD2 aligns across 12 bases. The CDR3 runs 15 residues. In germline, CDR1 is MNHEY, CDR2 SMNVEV (reference sequence). Trimming removed 4 bases from V and 3 bases from J; junction bases left unmatched: 2.

Turning to this clone: The junction and the germline gene differ at one end; a read error may be behind it. The rearrangement joins TRBV7-3 to TRBJ1-2, with D hard to call. The length of the CDR3 is 14 residues. CDR1 and CDR2 (germline): SGHTA, FQGTGA. CDR3: CASSQDRFTHGYTF. CDR3 nucleotides: TGCGCCAGCAGCCAAGATCGGTTTACACATGGCTACACCTTC.

The rearrangement joins TRBV11-3 to TRBJ1-1; D ambiguous. This CDR3 has 13 amino acids. V lost 1 base to trimming and J lost 1 base, with 4 bases between them. Germline CDR1 reads SGHNT; CDR2 reads YENEEA. CDR3 nucleotides: TGTGCCAGCAGCTTAGTAGCGAACACTGAAGCTTTCTTT. Protein sequence: CASSLVANTEAFF.

The V gene is TRBV5-1, the J gene TRBJ2-7; no clear D gene. Germline V lookup: CDR1 SGHRS, CDR2 YFSETQ. This CDR3 contains 13 residues. V lost 0 bases, J lost 4 bases, and 8 bases lay in between. The CDR3 DNA reads TGCGCCAGCAGCTTGGATCCCCGTTACGAGCAGTACTTC. This translates into CASSLDPRYEQYF. The whole variable domain, filled in from reference TRBV5-1 and TRBJ2-7, reads KAGVTQTPRYLIKTRGQQVTLSCSPISGHRSVSWYQQTPGQGLQFLFEYFSETQRNKGNFPGRFSGRQFSNSRSEMNVSTLELGDSALYLCASSLDPRYEQYFGPGTRLTVT.

V is TRBV6-5 and J is TRBJ2-1; 13 nucleotides match TRBD2. The CDR3 covers 15 residues. Germline V lookup: CDR1 MNHEY, CDR2 SVGAGI. Trimming took 7 bases from V and 9 from J; bases not matched to a gene: 9. DNA of the CDR3: TGTGCCAGCACTAAACTAGCGGGAGGGTACGGTGAGCAGTTCTTC. Residues: CASTKLAGGYGEQFF.

The J gene is TRBJ2-7, the V gene TRBV4-3; D possibly matches TRBD1 or TRBD2 (5 bases each). This CDR3 is built from 16 residues. The germline V gene encodes CDR1 LGHNA and CDR2 YSLEER. Trimming took 0 bases from V and 2 from J, leaving 14 bases between them. The CDR3 region is CASSQDGGTGAYEQYF. DNA for the CDR3: TGCGCCAGCAGCCAAGATGGTGGGACCGGGGCCTACGAGCAGTACTTC.

This CDR3 reads CASSAGGEETQYF. The DNA for the CDR3 is TGTGCCAGCTCTGCAGGGGGCGAGGAGACCCAGTACTTC. This rearrangement joins TRBV7-9 to TRBJ2-5; TRBD1 matches 8 bases. The CDR3 has 13 amino acids. In germline, CDR1 is SEHNR, CDR2 FQNEAQ (reference sequence). With V trimmed by 8 bases and J by 5 bases, 7 bases remained unmatched.

The J gene is TRBJ1-1, the V gene TRBV12-5, with D unresolved. CDR3 length: 12 amino acids. V lost 1 base to trimming and J lost 1 base, with 1 base between them. CDR1 and CDR2 (germline): LGHNT, FRNRAP. This CDR3 is CASGLGNTEAFF. CDR3 bases: TGTGCTAGTGGTTTGGGGAACACTGAAGCTTTCTTT.

The gene calls are TRBV6-1 and TRBJ1-2; D is possibly TRBD1 (6 bases). The germline gives CDR1 MNHNS, CDR2 SASEGT. The V and J ends lost 6 bases and 0 bases respectively, with 17 bases between them. The CDR3 runs 16 residues. CDR3 sequence (DNA): TGTGCCAGCAGCGAACCGAGGACAGCTTCTAACTATGGCTACACCTTC. Protein sequence: CASSEPRTASNYGYTF.

This chain links TRBV27 with TRBJ2-1; no reliable D call. The germline V gene has CDR1 MNHEY and CDR2 SMNVEV (reference sequence). CDR3 length: 13 residues. Trimming pared 2 bases from V and 8 bases from J, leaving 10 bases between. The CDR3 DNA reads as TGTGCCAGCAGTTTAAACAGCCCCCATGAGCAGTTCTTC. It is translated as CASSLNSPHEQFF.

CDR3 bases: TGTGCCAGCAGCTTACGTGCAGGGATTCTAGGCAATCAGCCCCAGCATTTT. This gives the protein CASSLRAGILGNQPQHF. The chain uses TRBV7-2 and TRBJ1-5; D is possibly TRBD1 (5 bases). V was pared by 2 bases and J by 2 bases, with 16 bases between. Per germline, CDR1 SGHTA and CDR2 FQGNSA. This CDR3 is built from 17 residues.

The genes are TRBV7-6 and TRBJ2-2; D gene unclear. The V end lost 0 bases, the J end lost 6 bases, and 5 bases lay between the germline ends. This CDR3 spans 13 amino acids. In germline, CDR1 is SGHVS, CDR2 FNYEAQ. The CDR3 DNA sequence: TGTGCCAGCAGCTTAGCTGGCCCCGGGGAGCTGTTTTTT. Its translation: CASSLAGPGELFF.

The chain combines TRBV2 with TRBJ2-3, with no clear D. The CDR3 runs to 17 residues. Germline V gene lookup returns CDR1 SNHLY and CDR2 FYNNEI. V lost 4 bases, J lost 2 bases, and 19 bases lay in between. Here the CDR3 reads CASSAPALGITTDTQYF. The CDR3 region has the DNA TGTGCCAGCAGTGCTCCCGCCCTAGGGATAACCACAGATACGCAGTATTTT.

The chain joins TRBV6-1 to TRBJ1-1; D not resolved. Per germline, CDR1 MNHNS and CDR2 SASEGT. The CDR3 totals 14 residues. The V end lost 3 bases, the J end lost 0 bases, and 8 bases lay between the germline ends. CDR3 DNA: TGTGCCAGCAGTGAGTGGAGGCTGAACACTGAAGCTTTCTTT. This encodes CASSEWRLNTEAFF.

The chain has TRBV28 and TRBJ2-3; 7 bases are a match to TRBD2. The J segment lost 0 bases and the V segment lost 9 bases, leaving 18 bases of the junction unmatched. Germline lookup yields CDR1 MDHEN and CDR2 SYDVKM. This CDR3 is 18 amino acids long. The CDR3 loop reads CASETNLAEKTSTDTQYF. The CDR3 DNA reads TGTGCCAGTGAAACAAACCTAGCGGAGAAAACTAGCACAGATACGCAGTATTTT.

V gene TRBV27 combines with J gene TRBJ2-3; unclear D gene. V lost 0 bases and J 6 bases, leaving 13 bases between the germline ends. The CDR3 extends over 15 amino acids. Germline CDR1 reads MNHEY; CDR2 reads SMNVEV (reference sequence). The CDR3 region has the DNA TGTGCCAGCAGTTTATCTAGCCTACCATGGGATACGCAGTATTTT. The encoded protein is CASSLSSLPWDTQYF.

The J gene is TRBJ1-4, the V gene TRBV7-9; no definite D call. The CDR3 consists of 12 residues. Germline V gives CDR1 SEHNR, CDR2 FQNEAQ (reference sequence). V was shortened by 1 base and J by 10 bases, with 7 bases between the two germline ends. The CDR3 protein is CASSLGSAKLFF. The CDR3 DNA sequence: TGTGCCAGCAGCTTAGGCAGCGCAAAACTGTTTTTT.

The gene calls are TRBV7-8 and TRBJ2-7, with a tentative D call TRBD2 (6 bases). Germline CDR1 SGHVS, CDR2 FQNEAQ. There are 14 residues in the CDR3. V gave up 5 bases and J gave up 4 bases, with 15 bases separating them. CDR3 region: CASSPGVSGYEQYF. Written as DNA, the CDR3 is TGTGCCAGCAGCCCGGGCGTTAGCGGTTACGAGCAGTACTTC.

CDR3 DNA sequence: TGTGCCAGCAGCGTATTGGACAGGGGGGTCGGCTCTGGGGCCAACGTCCTGACTTTC. It codes for CASSVLDRGVGSGANVLTF. V usage is TRBV9 and J usage is TRBJ2-6, with 10 bases aligning to TRBD1. This CDR3 is 19 amino acids long. Trimming removed 1 base from V and 0 bases from J; junction bases left unmatched: 7. Germline CDR1 and CDR2: SGDLS and YYNGEE.